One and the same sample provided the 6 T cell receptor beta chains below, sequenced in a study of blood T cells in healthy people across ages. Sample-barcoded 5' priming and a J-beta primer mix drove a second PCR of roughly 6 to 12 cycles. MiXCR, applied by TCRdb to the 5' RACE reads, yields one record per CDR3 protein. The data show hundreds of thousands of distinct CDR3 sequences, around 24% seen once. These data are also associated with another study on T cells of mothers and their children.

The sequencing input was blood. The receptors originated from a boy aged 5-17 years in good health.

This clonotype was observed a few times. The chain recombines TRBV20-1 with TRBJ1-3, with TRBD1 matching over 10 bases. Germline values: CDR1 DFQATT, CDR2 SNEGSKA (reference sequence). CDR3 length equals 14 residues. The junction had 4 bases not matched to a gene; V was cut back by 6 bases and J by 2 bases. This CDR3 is CSAATGGTGNTIYF. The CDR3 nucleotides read TGCAGTGCCGCGACAGGGGGCACTGGAAACACCATATATTTT.

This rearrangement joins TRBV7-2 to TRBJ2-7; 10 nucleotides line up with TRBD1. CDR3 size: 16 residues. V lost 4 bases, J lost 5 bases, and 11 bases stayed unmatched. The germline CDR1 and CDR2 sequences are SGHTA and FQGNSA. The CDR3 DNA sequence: TGTGCCAGCAGCTCGAACCTGGGACAGGGGATCCACGAGCAGTACTTC. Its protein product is CASSSNLGQGIHEQYF.

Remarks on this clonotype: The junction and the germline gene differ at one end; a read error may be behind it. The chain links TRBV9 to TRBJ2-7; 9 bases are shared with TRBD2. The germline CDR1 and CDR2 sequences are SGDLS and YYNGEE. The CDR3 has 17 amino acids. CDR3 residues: CASSPEGTSWHSYEQYF. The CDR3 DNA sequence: TGTGCCAGCAGCCCAGAAGGGACTAGCTGGCACTCCTATGAGCAGTACTTC.

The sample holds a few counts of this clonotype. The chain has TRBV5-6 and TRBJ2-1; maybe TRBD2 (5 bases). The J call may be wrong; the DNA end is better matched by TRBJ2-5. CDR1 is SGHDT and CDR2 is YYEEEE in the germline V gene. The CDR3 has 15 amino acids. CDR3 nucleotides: TGTGCCAGCAGCCGGGAAAGGGTAACTCAAGAGACCCAGTACTTC. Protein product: CASSRERVTQETQYF.

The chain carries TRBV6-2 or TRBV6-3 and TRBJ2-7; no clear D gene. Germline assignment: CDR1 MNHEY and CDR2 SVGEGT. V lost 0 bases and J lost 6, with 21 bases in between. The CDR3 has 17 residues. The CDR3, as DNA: TGTGCCAGCAGTTACTCGACATCCCGACGAACCCCATCCGAGCAGTACTTC. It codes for CASSYSTSRRTPSEQYF.

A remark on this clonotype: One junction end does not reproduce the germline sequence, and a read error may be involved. The CDR3 nucleotides are TGTGCCAGCAGCCAAGAGTGGGGGACGAATGAAAAACTGTCTTTT. It is translated as CASSQEWGTNEKLSF. The chain carries TRBV3-1 and TRBJ1-4; maybe TRBD1 (5 bases). In germline, CDR1 is LGHDT, CDR2 YNNKEL (reference sequence). CDR3 size: 15 residues.